Listed here is a single T cell receptor (beta chain). Its antigen is not yet known. Per-nucleotide qualities are absent, and no much larger clonotype sits a single base away. Taken with the paper, the label for time point translates to: cycle 4 day 1 (C4D1), after 5 to 7 weeks of nivolumab. All trial patients had relapsed after autologous stem cell transplantation, with cohorts A, B and C differing in prior brentuximab vedotin exposure. A total of more than 55 patients with relapsed/refractory classical Hodgkin lymphoma made up the trial cohort, and each patient's best overall response was complete response, partial response or progressive disease. Trial patients were treated with single-agent nivolumab in the multi-cohort phase II CheckMate 205 trial. An independent review committee assessed best overall response by applying the 2007 International Working Group response criteria. Trial PBMCs were obtained immediately prior to nivolumab initiation (C1D1) and on therapy at cycle 2 day 1 and cycle 4 day 1. Peripheral blood was collected in 8 mL Vacutainer Cell Preparation Tubes, from which PBMCs were isolated by centrifugation and then cryopreserved.

The data derive from a study of PD-1 blockade in classical Hodgkin lymphoma (dated by TCRdb to the early 2020s). With regard to the full study: Nivolumab dosing was 3 mg/kg intravenously every 2 weeks, continuing until either disease progression or unacceptable toxicity. The study used CyTOF and TCR beta sequencing to define a peripheral blood immune signature of response to PD-1 blockade in classical Hodgkin lymphoma. Broader findings and caveats from the paper: Trial patients achieving complete response had baseline diversity similar to newly diagnosed patients, whereas partial responders and progressors had significantly lower diversity. By C4D1, a significant rise was seen in CD4+ TCR diversity but not in CD8+ TCR diversity (p=0.0027 vs p=0.16), and the rise was most apparent among complete responders (p=0.02). The study covered only a single clinical trial cohort, and the causes of the repertoire differences, possibly disease activity or prior therapy, were still not defined. Lower diversity was observed in patients in whom nivolumab was started less than 1 year after ASCT, and these patients were excluded from later analyses so that confounding by immune reconstitution would be avoided. Baseline TCR diversity was reported as lower in newly diagnosed patients than in healthy donors, and lower still in relapsed/refractory patients.

The Qiagen DNeasy kit was used to extract genomic DNA both from unsorted PBMCs and from the negatively selected CD4+ and CD8+ fractions. TCR beta CDR3 regions were subjected to amplification by immunoSEQ multiplex PCR with primers that anneal to V and J segments. A synthetic immune receptor repertoire was used to minimize amplification bias, and any residual bias was removed computationally once sequencing was done. Per the original workflow: Repertoire diversity was quantified as the Shannon entropy index using custom Python scripts. Unsorted, CD4+ and CD8+ repertoires were analyzed separately, except in combined analyses where CD4+ and CD8+ sequences were merged in silico. Clonal expansion was defined as a frequency increase of at least 2-fold after treatment compared with C1D1, and clones undetected at baseline were assigned a pseudocount of 0.5. Singleton clones were defined as clones with 0 or 1 copy at C1D1, and non-singleton clones were defined as clones with 2 or more copies. Clones expanded in unsorted samples were annotated as CD4+, CD8+ or unknown by matching protein sequences in sorted samples from the same patient. Wilcoxon tests on paired samples were used to test diversity changes from C1D1 to C4D1. As stored in TCRdb, this immuneACCESS dataset retains in-frame rearrangements with V and J assigned. A fraction of the clones does not appear; measured against another copy, unresolved V genes explain less than half of the discrepancy, and the remainder lacks a known reason. V, J and clone size are taken as reported in that table, and D and trimming were inferred from the DNA itself. The table for this sample lists around 50,000 clones; about 75% of them were counted only once. Approximately 12% of the sample is held by the ten biggest clonotypes.

The germline V gene (reference sequence) specifies SGHNT as CDR1 and YYREEE as CDR2. Its CDR3 holds 14 amino acids, cysteine through phenylalanine. The sequence is cut down to CDR3 DNA, 42 bases in frame from base 1. The V end loses 4 bases and the J end loses 5 bases, and a stretch of 15 bases separates them. The clonotype originates from a human donor with classical Hodgkin lymphoma. The sequenced sample was peripheral blood mononuclear cells (PBMCs), obtained before the fourth cycle of nivolumab. This sequence uses TRBV5-4 and TRBJ2-5; a weak D assignment points to TRBD2 (6 bases agree). The CDR3 amino acid sequence is: CASSVLTRSETQYF. The nucleotide sequence is given as TGTGCCAGCAGCGTCCTGACTAGGTCTGAGACCCAGTACTTC. When the CDR3 is completed using the reference TRBV5-4 and TRBJ2-5 genes on either side, the full variable domain is ETGVTQSPTHLIKTRGQQVTLRCSSQSGHNTVSWYQQALGQGPQFIFQYYREEENGRGNFPPRFSGLQFPNYSSELNVNALELDDSALYLCASSVLTRSETQYFGPGTRLLVL.